This T cell receptor (beta chain) was obtained from a study of T cell changes during pregnancy in multiple sclerosis (dated by TCRdb to between 2018 and 2021). General notes on the study: The study examined how the T cell repertoire changed over the course of pregnancy in women with multiple sclerosis.

Worth noting for this clone: Its antigen remains unidentified. Base qualities were left out, and no much larger clone turns up one base away.

The library was obtained by the immunoSEQ multiplex PCR assay. Not all clones reach the TCRdb copy of this immuneACCESS table, which keeps in-frame sequences only. Checked studies attribute under half of the gap to unresolved V genes and leave the rest unexplained. The sample contains tens of thousands of clones, 80% to 95% of them found a single time. The top ten clones comprise over 3.5% of the sample. Per the germline V gene, MDHEN is the CDR1 and SYDVKM is the CDR2. Trimming takes 7 bases from V and 7 bases from J, and the germline ends sit 20 bases apart. CDR3 length: 14 amino acids, cysteine to phenylalanine. Just the 42-base CDR3 DNA is kept, in frame starting at base 1.

The sequencing here drew on peripheral blood, taken after pregnancy. The source of this sequence is a female donor in good health, enrolled as a control in a pregnancy study. The rearranged segments are TRBV28 and TRBJ2-7; a tentative D match to TRBD2 spans 6 bases. The DNA is TGTGCCAGCACCCTTCTGGGCGGGGCGGGAGAGCAGTACTTC. It is translated as CASTLLGGAGEQYF.